The 10 T cell receptor beta chains given below trace back to one sample, sequenced in a study of OX40 agonist ivuxolimab in advanced cancers. Sequenced by immunoSEQ multiplex PCR; TCRdb stores in-frame clones only, minus some. The sample records over 30,000 clones, roughly four fifths being singletons. The source material was CD4+ or CD8+ T cells sorted from blood, sampled in a trial of the OX40 agonist ivuxolimab. These receptors were taken from an adult with an advanced solid tumor such as melanoma, head and neck, liver or kidney cancer.

The rearrangement links TRBV9 to TRBJ2-2; perhaps D is TRBD1 or TRBD2 (6 bases each). The length of the CDR3 is 14 residues. From germline, CDR1 is SGDLS and CDR2 YYNGEE. Deletions cut 4 bases from V and 6 bases from J, with 13 bases between. This CDR3 is CASSRRGRAGELFF. CDR3 nucleotide sequence: TGTGCCAGCAGCCGTCGGGGGCGGGCCGGGGAGCTGTTTTTT.

This rearrangement joins TRBV6-1 to TRBJ2-7; no firm D call. V was cut by 2 bases and J by 4 bases, with 6 bases left in between. The V gene's germline CDR1 is MNHNS and CDR2 SASEGT. CDR3 size: 12 residues. Here the CDR3 reads CASSESEYEQYF. The CDR3 DNA sequence: TGTGCCAGCAGTGAATCCGAGTACGAGCAGTACTTC.

The chain links TRBV7-8 to TRBJ1-2, with 10 bases fitting TRBD1. The germline V gene has CDR1 SGHVS and CDR2 FQNEAQ. This CDR3 has 16 amino acids. The trim removed 1 base at V and 2 bases at J, leaving 4 bases unmatched. In nucleotides, the CDR3 is TGTGCCAGCAGCTTAGATGCGACAGGGGGCAACTATGGCTACACCTTC. Its protein product is CASSLDATGGNYGYTF.

The rearrangement joins TRBV5-8 to TRBJ1-2; D is ambiguous. Trimming left V 4 bases short and J 7 bases short, with 11 bases between. This CDR3 contains 12 residues. Germline V CDR1 and CDR2: SGHTS, YDEGEE. In DNA form, the CDR3 reads TGTGCCAGCAGCCCACAAGGGCCTGGCTACACCTTC. As protein: CASSPQGPGYTF.

The chain couples TRBV30 to TRBJ2-7; 7 nucleotides match TRBD2. The CDR3 covers 11 residues. Germline CDR1 GTSNPN, CDR2 SVGIG (reference sequence). The CDR3 DNA is TGTGCTGAACAGCGGGGTTACGAGCAGTACTTC. It is translated as CAEQRGYEQYF.

The V call is TRBV5-6, the J call TRBJ1-6; 9 bases are shared with TRBD1. Germline CDR1 SGHDT, CDR2 YYEEEE. The CDR3 is made up of 16 amino acids. J gave up 7 bases and V 4 bases, and 9 bases lay outside the gene matches. DNA of the CDR3: TGTGCCAGCAGCCCGGGACAGGGCTCGGTGAATTCACCCCTCCACTTT. Translated, it gives CASSPGQGSVNSPLHF.

This chain links TRBV5-1 with TRBJ1-1; TRBD1 might be the D (6 bases). Trimming took 4 bases from V and 6 from J, leaving 19 bases between them. Germline V gives CDR1 SGHRS, CDR2 YFSETQ. This CDR3 contains 15 residues. This CDR3 reads CASSGKRTVGAEAFF. CDR3 DNA: TGCGCCAGCAGCGGAAAACGGACAGTTGGGGCTGAAGCTTTCTTT.

The chain employs TRBV11-2 and TRBJ2-7; 7 positions agree with TRBD1. Germline V gene lookup returns CDR1 SGHAT and CDR2 FQNNGV. Trimming cost V 5 bases and J 5 bases; bases outside gene matches: 9. The CDR3 loop spans 14 amino acids. DNA of the CDR3: TGTGCCAGCAGCCCCATACAGGGGTGGAACGAGCAGTACTTC. It encodes CASSPIQGWNEQYF.

The J gene is TRBJ2-6, the V gene TRBV2, with D perhaps matching TRBD1 (6 bases). CDR3 length: 15 amino acids. In germline, CDR1 is SNHLY, CDR2 FYNNEI. V was cut by 5 bases and J by 2 bases, with 10 bases left in between. CDR3 protein: CASSLQGAGANVLTF. CDR3 DNA: TGTGCCAGCAGTTTACAGGGTGCTGGGGCCAACGTCCTGACTTTC.

The CDR3 DNA sequence: TGTGCCAGCAGCTTCATGGACAGGGGCACTGAAGCTTTCTTT. Its protein product is CASSFMDRGTEAFF. This chain connects TRBV11-2 to TRBJ1-1, with 9 bases identical to TRBD1. The CDR3 length is 14 residues. CDR1 SGHAT and CDR2 FQNNGV come from the germline V gene. V shed 3 bases, J shed 4 bases, and the junction held 3 bases outside the gene matches.